The sequence of this TCR beta chain was determined in a study of CD8 T cells in Susac syndrome (dated by TCRdb to the late 2010s). Regarding the study in general: Whether CD8+ T cell activation and differentiation in Susac syndrome was antigen driven was tested using repertoire sequencing. The study compared CD8+ T cell repertoire clonality among 11 to 12 healthy donors, about 14 Susac syndrome patients and 15 multiple sclerosis patients. General study outcomes and caveats: The number of individuals in the TCR sequencing and HLA analysis was recognized as being relatively small.

Turning to this clonotype: Its antigen is still unknown. Per-base quality was not reported, and no clone a single base away is much larger than it.

V lost 7 bases and J lost 5 bases; the stretch between them is 13 bases long. The germline V gene gives CDR1 as MGHRA and CDR2 as YSYEKL. The CDR3 sequence holds 13 residues, the cysteine and phenylalanine included. The read is trimmed to its CDR3 DNA, 39 bases read in frame from base 1. RNA was extracted using the RNeasy kit, and roughly 0.5 to 1 ug of the RNA was reverse transcribed with random hexamers. The immunoSEQ multiplex PCR assay, which covers 54 Vbeta and 13 Jbeta segments, was used to amplify TCR beta CDR3 regions. Bias from PCR amplification was corrected by using a synthetic template baseline for primer optimization and for computational correction. The published analysis was carried out like this. Reads were annotated to V, D and J genes according to IMGT and were analyzed with immunoSEQ Analyzer, with only productive sequences retained. To calculate clonality, Shannon entropy was normalized by log2 of the number of productive unique sequences and then subtracted from one. For each patient and control, public and private clones were evaluated among the 100 most prevalent clones. Susac-specific clones were defined as absent from healthy and MS cohorts, 1052 published viral clones and other ImmuneACCESS disease sequences. TCRdb reran the public reads through fastp at Q25 and MiXCR, keeping productive beta chains. Merged by CDR3 protein, the rows form single entries marked with the most common genes and DNA. The V and J calls were not made by the authors but by TCRdb's processing. The sample records more than 55,000 distinct CDR3 sequences, roughly 94% of which are singletons. Together, the top ten hold 0.2% to 0.25% of the sample.

Peripheral blood CD8+ and CD4+ T cells from healthy donors, Susac syndrome patients and multiple sclerosis patients were profiled using high-throughput TCR beta sequencing. Healthy donors were age- and sex-matched controls. Bulk CD8+ and CD4+ T cells were purified by magnetic negative isolation, while CD8+ TEMRA cells were enriched using FACS. Blood was drawn into EDTA tubes, processed within 24 hours, and PBMCs were isolated by density gradient centrifugation. PBMCs intended for TCR sequencing were cryopreserved in liquid nitrogen and were subsequently thawed in a 37 degrees C water bath. A purity of at least 90% was achieved for sorted or isolated CD4+, CD8+ and CD8+ TEMRA cells.

This clonotype was obtained from a human donor in good health. The specimen was CD8+ T cells from PBMCs. The V and J genes are TRBV4-1 and TRBJ2-3; the D gene is perhaps TRBD1 or TRBD2, each of them matching over 6 bases. The encoded CDR3 is CASKLQGGDTQYF. The nucleotide sequence is TGCGCCAGCAAACTACAGGGAGGAGATACGCAGTATTTT.